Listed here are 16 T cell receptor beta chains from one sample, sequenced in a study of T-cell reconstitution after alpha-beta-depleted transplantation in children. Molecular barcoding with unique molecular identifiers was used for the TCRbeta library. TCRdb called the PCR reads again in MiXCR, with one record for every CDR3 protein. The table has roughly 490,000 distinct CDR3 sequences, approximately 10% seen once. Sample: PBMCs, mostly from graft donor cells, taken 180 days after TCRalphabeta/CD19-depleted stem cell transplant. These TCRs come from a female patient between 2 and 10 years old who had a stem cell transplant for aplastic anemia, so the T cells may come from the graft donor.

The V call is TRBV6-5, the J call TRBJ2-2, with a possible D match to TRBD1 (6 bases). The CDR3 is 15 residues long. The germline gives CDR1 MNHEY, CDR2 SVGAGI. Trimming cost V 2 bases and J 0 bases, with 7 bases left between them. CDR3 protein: CASSYNRANTGELFF. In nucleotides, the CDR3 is TGTGCCAGCAGTTACAACAGGGCGAACACCGGGGAGCTGTTTTTT.

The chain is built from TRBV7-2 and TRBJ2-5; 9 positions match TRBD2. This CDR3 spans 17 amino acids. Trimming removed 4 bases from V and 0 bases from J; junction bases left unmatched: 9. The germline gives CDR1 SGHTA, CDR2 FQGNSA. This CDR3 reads CASSSPSGIMYQETQYF. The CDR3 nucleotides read TGTGCCAGCAGCTCCCCTAGCGGGATTATGTACCAAGAGACCCAGTACTTC.

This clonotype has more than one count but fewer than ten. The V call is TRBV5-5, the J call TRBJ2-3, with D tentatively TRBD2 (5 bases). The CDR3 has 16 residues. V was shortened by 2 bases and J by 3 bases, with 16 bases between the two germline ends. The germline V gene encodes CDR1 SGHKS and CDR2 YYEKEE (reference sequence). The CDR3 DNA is TGTGCCAGCAGCTTTCGTACGGGAAAGTTGACAGATACGCAGTATTTT. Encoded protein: CASSFRTGKLTDTQYF.

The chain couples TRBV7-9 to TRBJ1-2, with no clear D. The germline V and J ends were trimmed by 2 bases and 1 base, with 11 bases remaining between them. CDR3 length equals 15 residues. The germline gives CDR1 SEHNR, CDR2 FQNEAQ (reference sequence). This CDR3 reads CASSLKGRDNYGYTF. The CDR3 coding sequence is TGTGCCAGCAGCTTAAAGGGAAGGGATAACTATGGCTACACCTTC.

CDR3 region: CSARDWWEGYEQYF. The CDR3 DNA sequence: TGCAGTGCTAGAGATTGGTGGGAGGGCTACGAGCAGTACTTC. The chain combines TRBV20-1 with TRBJ2-7; 7 nucleotides align to TRBD2. Trimming removed 0 bases from V and 3 bases from J; junction bases left unmatched: 5. Germline lookup yields CDR1 DFQATT and CDR2 SNEGSKA (reference sequence). The CDR3 consists of 14 residues.

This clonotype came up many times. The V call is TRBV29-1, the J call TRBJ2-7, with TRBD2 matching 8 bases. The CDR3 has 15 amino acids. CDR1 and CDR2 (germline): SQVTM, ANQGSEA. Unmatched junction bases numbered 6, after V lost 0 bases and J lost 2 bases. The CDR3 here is CSVEDVAGGPYEQYF. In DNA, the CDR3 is TGCAGCGTTGAAGATGTCGCGGGAGGCCCCTACGAGCAGTACTTC.

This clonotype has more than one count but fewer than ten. CDR3 residues: CSASRGVRDTEAFF. The CDR3 region has the DNA TGCAGTGCTAGTCGTGGCGTCAGAGACACTGAAGCTTTCTTT. The chain links TRBV20-1 to TRBJ1-1; D remains unclear. The CDR3 sequence is 14 residues long. V lost 3 bases and J lost 3, with 14 bases in between. The germline V gene has CDR1 DFQATT and CDR2 SNEGSKA (reference sequence).

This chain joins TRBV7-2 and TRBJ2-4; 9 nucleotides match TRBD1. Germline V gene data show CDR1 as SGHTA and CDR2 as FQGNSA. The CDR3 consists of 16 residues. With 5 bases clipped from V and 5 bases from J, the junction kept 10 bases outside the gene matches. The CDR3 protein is CASSRRRGQGENIQYF. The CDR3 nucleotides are TGTGCCAGCAGCCGACGAAGGGGACAGGGAGAAAACATTCAGTACTTC.

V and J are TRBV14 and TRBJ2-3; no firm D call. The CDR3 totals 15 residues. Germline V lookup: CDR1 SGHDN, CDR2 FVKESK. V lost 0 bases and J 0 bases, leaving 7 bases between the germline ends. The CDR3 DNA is TGTGCCAGCAGCCAAGAAAACCCTAGCACAGATACGCAGTATTTT. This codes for CASSQENPSTDTQYF.

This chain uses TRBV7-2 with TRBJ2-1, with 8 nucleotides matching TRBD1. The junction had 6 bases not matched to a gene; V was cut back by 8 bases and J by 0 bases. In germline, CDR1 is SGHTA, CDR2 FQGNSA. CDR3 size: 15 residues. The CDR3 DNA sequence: TGTGCCAGCTGGGACAGGACCCTCTCCTACAATGAGCAGTTCTTC. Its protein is CASWDRTLSYNEQFF.

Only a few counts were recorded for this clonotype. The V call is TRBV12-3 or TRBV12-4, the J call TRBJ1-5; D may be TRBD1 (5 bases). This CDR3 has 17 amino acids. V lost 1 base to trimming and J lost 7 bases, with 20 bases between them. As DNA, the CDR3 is TGTGCCAGCAGTTTAGAGGGGTTCTGGGGTTGGGGGCAGCCCCAGCATTTT. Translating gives CASSLEGFWGWGQPQHF.

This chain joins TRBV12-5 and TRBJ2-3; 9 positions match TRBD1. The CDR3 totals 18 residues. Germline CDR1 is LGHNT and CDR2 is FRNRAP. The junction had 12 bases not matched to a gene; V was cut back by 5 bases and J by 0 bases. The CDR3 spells CASGQGTGWETSTDTQYF. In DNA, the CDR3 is TGTGCTAGTGGTCAAGGGACAGGGTGGGAAACTAGCACAGATACGCAGTATTTT. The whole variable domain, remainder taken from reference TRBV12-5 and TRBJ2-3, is DARVTQTPRHKVTEMGQEVTMRCQPILGHNTVFWYRQTMMQGLELLAYFRNRAPLDDSGMPKDRFSAEMPDATLATLKIQPSEPRDSAVYFCASGQGTGWETSTDTQYFGPGTRLTVL.

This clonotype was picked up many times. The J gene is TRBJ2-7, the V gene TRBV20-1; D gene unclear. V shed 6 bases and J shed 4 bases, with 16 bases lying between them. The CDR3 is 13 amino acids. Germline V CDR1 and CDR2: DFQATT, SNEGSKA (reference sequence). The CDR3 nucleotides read TGCAGTGCCCCAAGTAGGACGGAATACGAGCAGTACTTC. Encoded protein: CSAPSRTEYEQYF.

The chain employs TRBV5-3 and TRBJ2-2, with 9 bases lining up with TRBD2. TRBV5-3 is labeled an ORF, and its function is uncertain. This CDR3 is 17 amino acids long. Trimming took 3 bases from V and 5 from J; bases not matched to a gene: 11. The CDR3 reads CARSCPFSGRVTGELFF. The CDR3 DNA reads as TGTGCCAGAAGCTGCCCTTTTAGCGGGAGAGTTACCGGGGAGCTGTTTTTT.

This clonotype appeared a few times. CDR3 DNA sequence: TGTGCCAGCAGCCTTCGACAGGGGGCTTCAACTGAAGCTTTCTTT. Its protein product is CASSLRQGASTEAFF. This chain links TRBV7-9 with TRBJ1-1; 10 bases fit TRBD1. The length of the CDR3 is 15 residues. Germline CDR1 reads SEHNR; CDR2 reads FQNEAQ (reference sequence). Germline trimming cut 5 bases from V and 5 bases from J; bases unmatched to any gene: 8.

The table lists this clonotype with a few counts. This chain's CDR3 is CASSLAVGLPQETQYF. CDR3 nucleotide sequence: TGTGCCAGCAGCTTAGCGGTCGGACTACCGCAAGAGACCCAGTACTTC. The chain employs TRBV7-8 and TRBJ2-5; perhaps TRBD2 as D (6 bases). V dropped 0 bases and J dropped 2 bases, with 13 bases sitting between them. The CDR3 spans 16 residues. Germline assignment: CDR1 SGHVS and CDR2 FQNEAQ.